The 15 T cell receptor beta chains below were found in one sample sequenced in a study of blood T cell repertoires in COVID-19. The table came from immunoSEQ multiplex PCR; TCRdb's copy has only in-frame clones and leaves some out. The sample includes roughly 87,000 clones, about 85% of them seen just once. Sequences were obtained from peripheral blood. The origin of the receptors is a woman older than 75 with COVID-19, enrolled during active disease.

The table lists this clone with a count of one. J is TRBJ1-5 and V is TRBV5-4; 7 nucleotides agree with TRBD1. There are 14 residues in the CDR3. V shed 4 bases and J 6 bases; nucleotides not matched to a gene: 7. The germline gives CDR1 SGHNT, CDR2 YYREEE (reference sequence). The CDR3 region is CASSVDRVGQPQHF. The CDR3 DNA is TGTGCCAGCAGCGTAGACAGGGTTGGTCAGCCCCAGCATTTT.

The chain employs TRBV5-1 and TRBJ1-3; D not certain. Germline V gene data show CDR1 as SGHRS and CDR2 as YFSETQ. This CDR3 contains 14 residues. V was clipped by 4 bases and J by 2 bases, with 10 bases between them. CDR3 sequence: CASSLTEPGNTIYF. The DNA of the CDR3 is TGCGCCAGCAGCCTAACAGAACCTGGAAACACCATATATTTT. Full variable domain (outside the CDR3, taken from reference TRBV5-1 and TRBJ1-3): KAGVTQTPRYLIKTRGQQVTLSCSPISGHRSVSWYQQTPGQGLQFLFEYFSETQRNKGNFPGRFSGRQFSNSRSEMNVSTLELGDSALYLCASSLTEPGNTIYFGEGSWLTVV.

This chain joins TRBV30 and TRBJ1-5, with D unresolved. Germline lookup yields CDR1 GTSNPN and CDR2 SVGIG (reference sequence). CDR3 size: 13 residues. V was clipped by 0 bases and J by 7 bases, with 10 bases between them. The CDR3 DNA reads TGTGCCTGGAGTGTACGGGGTTACCAGCCCCAGCATTTT. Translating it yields CAWSVRGYQPQHF.

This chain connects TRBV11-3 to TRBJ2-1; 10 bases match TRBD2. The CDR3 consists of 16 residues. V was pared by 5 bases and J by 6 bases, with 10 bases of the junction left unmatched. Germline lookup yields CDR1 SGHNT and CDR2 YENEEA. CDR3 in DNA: TGTGCCAGCAGCCAGTTTGGGCCTAGCGGGAGCAATGAGCAGTTCTTC. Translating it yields CASSQFGPSGSNEQFF.

The CDR3 DNA is TGCGCCAGCAGCCAAGGCAGGGGCCCTAATAGCAATCAGCCCCAGCATTTT. This translates into CASSQGRGPNSNQPQHF. The chain is built from TRBV4-1 and TRBJ1-5; weak D call: TRBD1 (6 bases). This CDR3 region has 17 residues. CDR1 and CDR2 (germline): MGHRA, YSYEKL. V was clipped by 1 base and J by 0 bases, with 13 bases between them.

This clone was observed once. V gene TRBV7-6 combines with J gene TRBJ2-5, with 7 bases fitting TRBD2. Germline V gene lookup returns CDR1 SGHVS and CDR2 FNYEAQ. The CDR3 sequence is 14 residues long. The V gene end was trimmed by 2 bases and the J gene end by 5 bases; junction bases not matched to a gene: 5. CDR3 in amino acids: CASSLLREWETQYF. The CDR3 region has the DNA TGTGCCAGCAGCTTATTGCGGGAGTGGGAGACCCAGTACTTC.

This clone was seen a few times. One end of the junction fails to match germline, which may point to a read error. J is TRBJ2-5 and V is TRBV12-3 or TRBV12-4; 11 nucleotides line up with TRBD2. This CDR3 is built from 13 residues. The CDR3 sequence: CASSLGAASGRNF. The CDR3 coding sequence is TGTGCCAGCAGTTTAGGAGCGGCTAGCGGGAGGAACTTC.

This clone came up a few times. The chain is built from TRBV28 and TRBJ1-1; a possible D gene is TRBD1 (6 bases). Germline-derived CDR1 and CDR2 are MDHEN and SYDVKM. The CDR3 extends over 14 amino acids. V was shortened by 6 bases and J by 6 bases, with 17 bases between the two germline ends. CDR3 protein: CASRATGRNPEAFF. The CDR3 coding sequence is TGTGCCAGCAGGGCTACAGGGAGAAATCCTGAAGCTTTCTTT. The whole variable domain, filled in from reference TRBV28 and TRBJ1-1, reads DVKVTQSSRYLVKRTGEKVFLECVQDMDHENMFWYRQDPGLGLRLIYFSYDVKMKEKGDIPEGYSVSREKKERFSLILESASTNQTSMYLCASRATGRNPEAFFGQGTRLTVV.

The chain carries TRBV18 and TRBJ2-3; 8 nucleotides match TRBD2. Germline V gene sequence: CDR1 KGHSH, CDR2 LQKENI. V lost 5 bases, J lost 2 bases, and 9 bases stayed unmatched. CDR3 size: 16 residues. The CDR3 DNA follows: TGTGCCAGCTCAAACCTGCCGGGACTAGACACAGATACGCAGTATTTT. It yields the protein CASSNLPGLDTDTQYF.

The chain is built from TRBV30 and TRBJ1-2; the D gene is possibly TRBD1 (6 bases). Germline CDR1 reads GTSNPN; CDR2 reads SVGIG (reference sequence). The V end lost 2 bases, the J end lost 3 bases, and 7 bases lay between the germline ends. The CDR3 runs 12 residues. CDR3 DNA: TGTGCCTGGAGTAAGGGGGACTATGGCTACACCTTC. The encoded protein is CAWSKGDYGYTF.

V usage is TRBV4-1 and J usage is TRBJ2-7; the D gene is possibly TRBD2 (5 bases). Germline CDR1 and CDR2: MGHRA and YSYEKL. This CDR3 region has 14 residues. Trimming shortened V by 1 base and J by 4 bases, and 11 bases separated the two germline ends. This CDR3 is CASSQVLASYEQYF. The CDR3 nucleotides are TGCGCCAGCAGCCAAGTCCTAGCAAGTTACGAGCAGTACTTC.

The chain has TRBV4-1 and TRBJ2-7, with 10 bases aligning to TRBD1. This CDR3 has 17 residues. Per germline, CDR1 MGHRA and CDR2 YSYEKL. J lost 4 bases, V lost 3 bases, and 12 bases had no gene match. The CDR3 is CASSHPSPGQGLYEQYF. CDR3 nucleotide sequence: TGCGCCAGCAGCCACCCTTCTCCGGGACAGGGGTTATACGAGCAGTACTTC.

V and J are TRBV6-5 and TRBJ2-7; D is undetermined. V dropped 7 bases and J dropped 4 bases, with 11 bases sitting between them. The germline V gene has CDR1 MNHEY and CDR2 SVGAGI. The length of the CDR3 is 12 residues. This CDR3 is CASKHPAYEQYF. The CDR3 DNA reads TGTGCCAGCAAGCATCCAGCGTACGAGCAGTACTTC.

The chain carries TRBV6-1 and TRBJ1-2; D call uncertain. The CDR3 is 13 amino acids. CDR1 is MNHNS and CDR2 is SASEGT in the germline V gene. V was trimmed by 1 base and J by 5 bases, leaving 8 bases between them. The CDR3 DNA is TGTGCCAGCAGTGAAGAGGCAGGTTATGGCTACACCTTC. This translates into CASSEEAGYGYTF.

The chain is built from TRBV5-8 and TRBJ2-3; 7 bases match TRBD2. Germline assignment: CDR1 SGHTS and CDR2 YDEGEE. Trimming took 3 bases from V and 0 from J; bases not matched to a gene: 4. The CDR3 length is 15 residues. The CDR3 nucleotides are TGTGCCAGCAGCTCGGGGGGATTTAGCACAGATACGCAGTATTTT. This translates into CASSSGGFSTDTQYF.